This T cell receptor (beta chain) was sequenced during a study of early T cells in non-severe SARS-CoV-2 infection. This clonotype was counted only a few times. V lost 2 bases and J 9 bases, leaving 8 bases between the germline ends. The CDR3 is 13 amino acids. Germline V gene sequence: CDR1 ENHRY, CDR2 SYGVKD. TCRdb re-called the 5' RACE reads through MiXCR, storing one row per CDR3 protein. This sample has 90,000 or so distinct CDR3 sequences, with more than 12% found just once. The chain is built from TRBV10-3 and TRBJ1-6; D call uncertain. Sequencing was carried out using whole blood. This receptor was obtained from an adult who was a healthcare worker with PCR-confirmed SARS-CoV-2 infection or an uninfected control (not recorded which). The DNA of the CDR3 is TGTGCCATCAGTGAGGGGGAAGGTTCACCCCTCCACTTT. Translated, it gives CAISEGEGSPLHF.